Listed below are T cell receptor beta chains from one sample, sequenced in a study of monozygotic twins with inflammatory bowel disease. TCRdb re-called the 5' RACE reads, yielding one record per CDR3 amino acid sequence without DNA. The specimen's table records over 150,000 distinct CDR3 sequences. Sequenced input: blood. All receptors come from a human donor with ulcerative colitis or Crohn's disease, or a healthy co-twin of an affected twin (not recorded which). Both conserved end residues are part of each CDR3.

v_call	cdr3_length	j_call	cdr3_aa
TRBV7-9	13	TRBJ1-1	CASSRQEANRAFF
TRBV15	14	TRBJ1-2	CATSRELDSSGYTF
TRBV20-1	16	TRBJ2-7	CSARDGEREGFYEQYF
TRBV11-2	17	TRBJ2-7	CASSVGLAGGKSYEQYF
TRBV29-1	13	TRBJ2-7	CSVGQGSIYEQYF
TRBV7-9	16	TRBJ2-7	CASTLWGGLTPYEQYF
TRBV10-3	17	TRBJ1-4	CAISESRGTGPNEKLFF
TRBV7-6	16	TRBJ1-1	CASSLETRTGLTEAFF
TRBV7-2	16	TRBJ1-4	CASSLVTGTTNEKLFF
TRBV27	15	TRBJ2-6	CASSWGVYGANVLTF
TRBV29-1	14	TRBJ2-2	CSVVGGPNTGELFF
TRBV7-3	15	TRBJ2-2	CASSQERGNTGELFF
TRBV5-1	14	TRBJ2-5	CASSPGLFQETQYF
TRBV20-1	16	TRBJ2-1	CSARDPQRDSYNEQFF
TRBV19	16	TRBJ2-1	CASSIAPAGAYNEQFF
TRBV7-9	15	TRBJ1-6	CASSPGQAYNSPLHF
TRBV5-1	16	TRBJ2-2	CASSLWTGTPTGELFF
TRBV5-6	19	TRBJ2-5	CASSPGLAGGPGMVETQYF
TRBV4-3	15	TRBJ2-1	CASSQDRLGYNEQFF
TRBV4-2	16	TRBJ1-4	CASSQEQGATNEKLFF
TRBV10-3	15	TRBJ2-3	CAISESQGTTDTQYF
TRBV13	14	TRBJ2-2	CASRLAANTGELFF
TRBV25-1	16	TRBJ2-7	CASSEDSSGRSYEQYF
TRBV30	14	TRBJ2-7	CAWRPRDSTYEQYF
TRBV27	14	TRBJ2-7	CASRRDRGPYEQYF
TRBV5-1	15	TRBJ2-3	CASSPLATKSDTQYF
TRBV4-1	17	TRBJ2-1	CASSPSVGDGSYNEQFF
TRBV5-1	17	TRBJ2-2	CASSLRLARGSTGELFF
TRBV5-1	14	TRBJ1-1	CASSGQGVNTEAFF
TRBV19	15	TRBJ2-1	CASSSRQGAMNEQFF
TRBV20-1	15	TRBJ2-2	CSARAGQGNTGELFF
TRBV5-1	15	TRBJ2-1	CASSLRQGSYNEQFF
TRBV7-8	15	TRBJ1-2	CASSLGQLNNYGYTF
TRBV7-9	15	TRBJ1-1	CASTSMVTGNTEAFF
TRBV6-5	16	TRBJ2-7	CASSYSISVMPYEQYF
TRBV28	16	TRBJ2-1	CASTKTGAMRPKGQFF
TRBV12-3/TRBV12-4	14	TRBJ2-1	CATGLSGIATEQFF
TRBV18	14	TRBJ2-1	CASFRDSAYNEQFF
TRBV28	14	TRBJ2-3	CASSTYRVTDTQYF
TRBV5-6	13	TRBJ2-7	CASSLELSYEQYF